The 11 T cell receptor beta chains below all came from one sample that was sequenced in a study of T-cell reconstitution after alpha-beta-depleted transplantation in children. Unique molecular identifiers were incorporated when the TCRbeta library was constructed. TCRdb analysed the PCR reads with MiXCR anew, one entry per CDR3 protein. The sample has around 580,000 distinct CDR3 sequences, over 25% seen once. The source material was PBMCs, sampled before TCRalphabeta/CD19-depleted stem cell transplant. These TCRs come from a boy less than two years old with Wiskott-Aldrich syndrome, due to receive a stem cell transplant.

This clonotype was seen a handful of times. The genes are TRBV28 and TRBJ2-2; tentative D call: TRBD2 (5 bases). This CDR3 is 13 amino acids long. Germline V gives CDR1 MDHEN, CDR2 SYDVKM. V was cut by 4 bases and J by 7 bases, with 10 bases left in between. The CDR3 region has the DNA TGTGCCAGCAGTTGGCCGGGGATCGGGGAGCTGTTTTTT. It specifies CASSWPGIGELFF.

The chain links TRBV19 to TRBJ2-4; a weak D match, TRBD2 (5 bases). CDR1 is LNHDA and CDR2 is SQIVND in the germline V gene (reference sequence). CDR3 length equals 16 residues. Trimming removed 3 bases at V and 0 bases at J, with 12 bases between. The CDR3, as DNA: TGTGCCAGTAGTATCGGACGGGGATTAGCCAAAAACATTCAGTACTTC. It translates to CASSIGRGLAKNIQYF.

This clonotype was seen only a few times. The chain joins TRBV24-1 to TRBJ2-7; D is perhaps TRBD1 or TRBD2 (5 bases each). From germline, CDR1 is KGHDR and CDR2 SFDVKD. The germline V and J ends were trimmed by 5 bases and 3 bases, with 13 bases remaining between them. The CDR3 covers 14 residues. CDR3 region: CATSAGTQFYEQYF. The CDR3 region has the DNA TGTGCCACCAGTGCCGGGACCCAATTCTACGAGCAGTACTTC.

This clonotype was recorded at least ten times. The V gene is TRBV3-1, the J gene TRBJ2-7; D gene unclear. The V end was cut by 0 bases, the J end by 2 bases, with 5 bases between. This CDR3 is built from 13 residues. Looked up from germline, CDR1 is LGHDT and CDR2 is YNNKEL (reference sequence). The CDR3 nucleotides are TGTGCCAGCAGCCAAGATAACACCTACGAGCAGTACTTC. The encoded protein is CASSQDNTYEQYF.

Here the CDR3 reads CASSRPRTLSSYNEQFF. The CDR3 DNA follows: TGTGCCAGCAGTCGTCCTCGGACCTTGAGCTCCTACAATGAGCAGTTCTTC. The V and J genes are TRBV6-1 and TRBJ2-1; D call uncertain. The CDR3 extends over 17 amino acids. In germline, CDR1 is MNHNS, CDR2 SASEGT. V was shortened by 5 bases and J by 0 bases, with 17 bases between the two germline ends.

The gene calls are TRBV20-1 and TRBJ2-1; 7 bases line up with TRBD2. Trimming cost V 4 bases and J 4 bases; bases outside gene matches: 7. The germline V gene encodes CDR1 DFQATT and CDR2 SNEGSKA (reference sequence). The CDR3 loop spans 14 amino acids. The CDR3 loop is CSATRDYLYNEQFF. The CDR3 nucleotides read TGCAGTGCTACAAGGGACTACCTTTACAATGAGCAGTTCTTC.

V is TRBV5-1 and J is TRBJ1-1; tentative D call: TRBD1 (6 bases). This CDR3 has 14 residues. V lost 2 bases and J lost 1, with 9 bases in between. Germline CDR1 SGHRS, CDR2 YFSETQ. CDR3 in DNA: TGCGCCAGCAGCTTTATGACAGGGAACACTGAAGCTTTCTTT. This codes for CASSFMTGNTEAFF.

This clonotype was seen more than once but under ten times. The chain employs TRBV5-1 and TRBJ1-3; D uncertain. The CDR3 totals 15 residues. Trimming removed 0 bases from V and 7 bases from J, with 14 bases in between. CDR1 is SGHRS, CDR2 YFSETQ, per germline. The CDR3 DNA follows: TGCGCCAGCAGCTTGGATCGGGCGTTAGGGAACACCATATATTTT. Encoded protein: CASSLDRALGNTIYF.

The chain combines TRBV12-3 or TRBV12-4 with TRBJ2-7, with D perhaps TRBD1 (6 bases). V was shortened by 6 bases and J by 2 bases, with 11 bases between the two germline ends. The CDR3 totals 13 residues. The chain's CDR3 is CASSGQSAYEQYF. As DNA, the CDR3 is TGTGCCAGCAGCGGACAGTCAGCCTACGAGCAGTACTTC.

The chain combines TRBV11-2 with TRBJ2-7; no clear D. Per the germline V gene, CDR1 is SGHAT and CDR2 is FQNNGV. V lost 0 bases and J 8 bases, leaving 11 bases between the germline ends. The CDR3 is 13 amino acids. The CDR3 DNA is TGTGCCAGCAGCTTAGAGGCTACCCTTAAGCAGTACTTC. It yields the protein CASSLEATLKQYF.

A few counts support this clonotype. The chain recombines TRBV5-1 with TRBJ2-7, with D perhaps matching TRBD1 or TRBD2 (5 bases each). Germline loops: CDR1 SGHRS, CDR2 YFSETQ. V lost 5 bases to trimming and J lost 3 bases, with 15 bases between them. The CDR3 is 14 amino acids. The CDR3 sequence is CASRSTPGSYEQYF. Written as DNA, the CDR3 is TGCGCCAGCAGATCTACCCCAGGGAGCTACGAGCAGTACTTC.